What follows is one T cell receptor beta chain and its context. What it recognizes is unknown. The data were obtained in a study of T cell responses to AZD1222 COVID-19 vaccine. Study conclusions and caveats: Most donors were white British, females outnumbered males, and clonal diversity was possibly underestimated.

The CDR3 length is 12 residues. Germline CDR1 and CDR2: MNHEY and SVGAGI. Trimming shortened V by 5 bases and J by 7 bases, and 11 bases separated the two germline ends. TCRdb's table, derived via immunoSEQ multiplex PCR, lists solely in-frame clones and lacks some. The sample carries over 120,000 clones, roughly 88% recorded once. This TCR was recovered from an adult in good health. V gene TRBV6-5 combines with J gene TRBJ1-1; TRBD1 is a possible D gene (5 bases). Sample: peripheral blood, taken on day 0 of AZD1222 vaccination. CDR3 in amino acids: CASSHGGYEAFF. In DNA form, the CDR3 reads TGTGCCAGCAGTCACGGGGGTTATGAAGCTTTCTTT.